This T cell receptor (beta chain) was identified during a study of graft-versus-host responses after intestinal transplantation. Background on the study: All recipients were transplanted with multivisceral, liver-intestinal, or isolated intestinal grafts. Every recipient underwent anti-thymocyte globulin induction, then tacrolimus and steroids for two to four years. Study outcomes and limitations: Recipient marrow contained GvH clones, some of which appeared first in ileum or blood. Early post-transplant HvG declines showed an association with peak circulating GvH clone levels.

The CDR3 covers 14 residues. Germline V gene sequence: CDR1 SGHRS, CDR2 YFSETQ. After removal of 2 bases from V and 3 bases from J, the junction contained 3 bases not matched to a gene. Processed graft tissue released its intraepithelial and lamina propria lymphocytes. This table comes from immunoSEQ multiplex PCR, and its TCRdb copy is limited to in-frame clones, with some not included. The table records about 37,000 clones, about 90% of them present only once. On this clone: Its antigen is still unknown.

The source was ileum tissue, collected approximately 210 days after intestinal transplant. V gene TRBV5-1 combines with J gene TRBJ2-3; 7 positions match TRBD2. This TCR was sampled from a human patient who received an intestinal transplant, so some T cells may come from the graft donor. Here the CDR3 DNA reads TGCGCCAGCAGCTTAGCGGGATTGACAGATACGCAGTATTTT. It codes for CASSLAGLTDTQYF.